Presented here are 21 T cell receptor beta chains from one specimen sequenced in a study of T-cell reconstitution after alpha-beta-depleted transplantation in children. Unique molecular identifiers were used in preparing the TCRbeta library. TCRdb used MiXCR to reprocess the PCR reads, holding one entry per CDR3 protein. The sample records 450,000 to 550,000 distinct CDR3 sequences, roughly 11% being singletons. This material consisted of PBMCs, mostly from graft donor cells, taken 180 days after TCRalphabeta/CD19-depleted stem cell transplant. All receptors derive from a female patient aged 2-10 years who had a stem cell transplant for aplastic anemia, so the T cells may come from the graft donor.

This clonotype was seen more than once but under ten times. The chain employs TRBV3-1 and TRBJ2-2; 8 bases agree with TRBD1. The CDR3 runs 17 residues. Germline V CDR1 and CDR2: LGHDT, YNNKEL (reference sequence). J gave up 6 bases and V 0 bases, and 9 bases lay outside the gene matches. CDR3 loop: CASSQDPRTGRSGELFF. In nucleotides, the CDR3 is TGTGCCAGCAGCCAAGACCCCCGGACAGGGAGGTCCGGGGAGCTGTTTTTT.

This clonotype occurred many times. V usage is TRBV12-3 or TRBV12-4 and J usage is TRBJ2-1; D ambiguous. The germline V and J ends were trimmed by 3 bases and 9 bases, with 9 bases remaining between them. The length of the CDR3 is 12 residues. The CDR3 sequence is CASSFSGGEQFF. Here the CDR3 DNA reads TGTGCCAGCAGTTTCTCGGGTGGTGAGCAGTTCTTC.

This clonotype has just a few counts. The chain joins TRBV11-3 to TRBJ1-2; weak D call: TRBD1 (5 bases). Trimming pared 6 bases from V and 5 bases from J, leaving 16 bases between. Germline V lookup: CDR1 SGHNT, CDR2 YENEEA. The CDR3 runs to 14 residues. CDR3 region: CASSFGGRRYGYTF. CDR3 nucleotides: TGTGCCAGCAGTTTCGGGGGTCGGAGGTATGGCTACACCTTC.

The chain carries TRBV7-6 and TRBJ2-2, with D possibly TRBD1 on 5 matching bases. Germline CDR1 reads SGHVS; CDR2 reads FNYEAQ. The CDR3 sequence is 15 residues long. V shed 3 bases and J shed 5 bases, with 13 bases lying between them. The CDR3 DNA follows: TGTGCCAGCAGCTTCGGCAGGGCGGCGACCGGGGAGCTGTTTTTT. Translating it yields CASSFGRAATGELFF.

The chain carries TRBV9 and TRBJ2-1, with 10 bases that match TRBD2. Germline lookup yields CDR1 SGDLS and CDR2 YYNGEE. The CDR3 has 13 residues. V shed 7 bases, J shed 10 bases, and the junction held 8 bases outside the gene matches. The CDR3 DNA reads as TGTGCCAGCGAGGTAGCGGGGGGTCGGGAGCAGTTCTTC. Its translation: CASEVAGGREQFF.

This clonotype has more than one count but fewer than ten. This chain joins TRBV4-3 and TRBJ2-1; D may be TRBD2 (6 bases). The CDR3 runs to 16 residues. The germline CDR1 and CDR2 sequences are LGHNA and YSLEER. Trimming removed 3 bases from V and 0 bases from J, with 12 bases in between. CDR3 residues: CASSHSSVDSYNEQFF. CDR3 nucleotide sequence: TGCGCCAGCAGCCATTCTAGCGTTGACTCCTACAATGAGCAGTTCTTC.

In this sample, this clonotype turned up a few times. V and J are TRBV4-3 and TRBJ2-2; D unresolved. The CDR3 length is 16 residues. Trimming shortened V by 3 bases and J by 0 bases, and 11 bases separated the two germline ends. The germline gives CDR1 LGHNA, CDR2 YSLEER. The CDR3 sequence is CASSHAQTANTGELFF. The CDR3 DNA reads as TGCGCCAGCAGCCATGCCCAGACCGCGAACACCGGGGAGCTGTTTTTT.

The chain employs TRBV11-3 and TRBJ2-3; D may correspond to TRBD1 or TRBD2 (6 bases each). The V end was cut by 1 base, the J end by 2 bases, with 10 bases between. CDR3 length: 15 residues. Germline V gene sequence: CDR1 SGHNT, CDR2 YENEEA. Here the CDR3 reads CASSLGRGITDTQYF. CDR3 in DNA: TGTGCCAGCAGCTTAGGGAGGGGGATCACAGATACGCAGTATTTT.

This clonotype was recorded a few times. The rearrangement links TRBV18 to TRBJ1-1; D call uncertain. The CDR3 spans 14 residues. Germline lookup yields CDR1 KGHSH and CDR2 LQKENI. With 2 bases removed from V and 4 bases from J, the gap between germline ends came to 11 bases. The CDR3 bases are TGTGCCAGCTCACCAGGCCCTACGAGCACTGAAGCTTTCTTT. Translated, it gives CASSPGPTSTEAFF.

The rearrangement joins TRBV27 to TRBJ2-2; TRBD2 aligns across 10 bases. CDR3 length: 16 amino acids. Looked up from germline, CDR1 is MNHEY and CDR2 is SMNVEV (reference sequence). The trim removed 0 bases at V and 8 bases at J, leaving 6 bases unmatched. The DNA for the CDR3 is TGTGCCAGCAGTTTATCGGCTAGCGGGAGCTTTGGGGAGCTGTTTTTT. It codes for CASSLSASGSFGELFF.

This clonotype was counted between two and nine times. CDR3 nucleotides: TGTGCCAGCAGTGAAGACCACGGCGGGAGGGAGCAGTTCTTC. Encoded protein: CASSEDHGGREQFF. V usage is TRBV2 and J usage is TRBJ2-1; 8 nucleotides align to TRBD2. This CDR3 is 14 amino acids long. Trimming at V came to 1 base and at J to 10 bases, leaving 6 bases not matched to a gene. CDR1 and CDR2 from the germline V gene are SNHLY and FYNNEI. Full variable domain (remainder filled in from reference TRBV2 and TRBJ2-1): EPEVTQTPSHQVTQMGQEVILRCVPISNHLYFYWYRQILGQKVEFLVSFYNNEISEKSEIFDDQFSVERPDGSNFTLKIRSTKLEDSAMYFCASSEDHGGREQFFGPGTRLTVL.

This chain joins TRBV2 and TRBJ2-7, with D possibly being TRBD2 (6 bases). V lost 4 bases and J 4 bases, leaving 14 bases between the germline ends. Germline CDR1 and CDR2: SNHLY and FYNNEI. The CDR3 sequence is 14 residues long. The CDR3 protein is CASSVGGLGYEQYV. The CDR3 DNA follows: TGTGCCAGCAGTGTCGGGGGTCTCGGGTACGAGCAGTACGTC.

This clonotype was observed a few times. The chain is built from TRBV2 and TRBJ1-2, with D possibly being TRBD1 (5 bases). Trimming stripped 9 bases from V and 14 bases from J, with 10 bases between. Germline CDR1 SNHLY, CDR2 FYNNEI. The CDR3 totals 8 residues. CDR3 sequence (DNA): TGTGCCAGAAATTCAGGGACCTTC. Translated: CARNSGTF.

This clonotype was counted ten times or more. The J gene is TRBJ2-2, the V gene TRBV12-3 or TRBV12-4, with 7 bases matching TRBD2. V dropped 7 bases and J dropped 0; count of bases not matched to a gene: 8. The CDR3 has 16 residues. DNA of the CDR3: TGTGCCAGCAAAGTGGCGGGAGCAGCGAACACCGGGGAGCTGTTTTTT. The encoded protein is CASKVAGAANTGELFF.

This clonotype was picked up a small number of times. This chain uses TRBV6-5 with TRBJ1-5, with D possibly being TRBD1 (5 bases). Trimming removed 0 bases from V and 6 bases from J, with 21 bases in between. The CDR3 loop spans 18 amino acids. Germline-derived CDR1 and CDR2 are MNHEY and SVGAGI. CDR3 loop: CASSYSLGGASAGQPQHF. In nucleotides, the CDR3 is TGTGCCAGCAGTTACTCCCTGGGAGGGGCCTCCGCGGGTCAGCCCCAGCATTTT.

This clonotype turned up a few times. The chain links TRBV6-5 to TRBJ1-1; 10 nucleotides align to TRBD1. This CDR3 spans 16 amino acids. The V gene's germline CDR1 is MNHEY and CDR2 SVGAGI. J lost 6 bases, V lost 4 bases, and 11 bases had no gene match. The CDR3 is CASSSTSTGGKSEAFF. As DNA, the CDR3 is TGTGCCAGCAGTTCGACCTCGACAGGGGGCAAGTCTGAAGCTTTCTTT.

This clonotype was seen a handful of times. The genes are TRBV20-1 and TRBJ1-1, with 11 nucleotides matching TRBD1. With V trimmed by 7 bases and J by 0 bases, 7 bases remained unmatched. CDR1 and CDR2 (germline): DFQATT, SNEGSKA (reference sequence). This CDR3 is built from 15 residues. CDR3 sequence (DNA): TGCAGTGGTCTAAGGGACAGGGGGTTGAACACTGAAGCTTTCTTT. Translated: CSGLRDRGLNTEAFF.

The chain links TRBV5-5 to TRBJ2-3; 8 bases map to TRBD1. Germline assignment: CDR1 SGHKS and CDR2 YYEKEE (reference sequence). This CDR3 is built from 16 residues. V shed 3 bases and J 3 bases; nucleotides not matched to a gene: 9. CDR3 coding DNA: TGTGCCAGCAGCTCCGGACAGGGATGGCAGACAGATACGCAGTATTTT. Its protein product is CASSSGQGWQTDTQYF. Based on the CDR3 plus reference TRBV5-5 and TRBJ2-3, the full variable domain is DAGVTQSPTHLIKTRGQQVTLRCSPISGHKSVSWYQQVLGQGPQFIFQYYEKEERGRGNFPDRFSARQFPNYSSELNVNALLLGDSALYLCASSSGQGWQTDTQYFGPGTRLTVL.

This clonotype was detected ten times or more. DNA of the CDR3: TGCAGCGTTGAAGATCTTGACAGGACTTGGTACAATGAGCAGTTCTTC. This encodes CSVEDLDRTWYNEQFF. The V and J genes are TRBV29-1 and TRBJ2-1, with D tentatively TRBD1 (6 bases). Looked up from germline, CDR1 is SQVTM and CDR2 is ANQGSEA. Trimming removed 0 bases from V and 4 bases from J, with 16 bases in between. The CDR3 consists of 16 residues.

The rearrangement uses TRBV27 and TRBJ2-1, with D tentatively TRBD2 (6 bases). The CDR3 contains 15 residues. The germline V and J ends were trimmed by 7 bases and 6 bases, with 19 bases remaining between them. CDR1 is MNHEY, CDR2 SMNVEV, per germline (reference sequence). The CDR3 here is CASTQVGPGGNEQFF. The CDR3 region has the DNA TGTGCCAGCACCCAGGTGGGCCCCGGGGGCAATGAGCAGTTCTTC.

This clonotype was observed a handful of times. The gene calls are TRBV29-1 and TRBJ2-1, with D unclear. The CDR3 spans 11 residues. V was shortened by 4 bases and J by 9 bases, with 10 bases between the two germline ends. Germline lookup yields CDR1 SQVTM and CDR2 ANQGSEA. Here the CDR3 reads CSVGSVSEQFF. The DNA of the CDR3 is TGCAGCGTTGGCTCCGTTAGTGAGCAGTTCTTC.